This T cell receptor beta chain was recovered during a study of T cell responses to AZD1222 COVID-19 vaccine. Overall study findings and caveats: Among AZD1222 vaccinees, only 6 or 7 were seropositive at baseline. Spike-spanning, vaccine-associated CD4 TCRs were dominant at 160-218 and 743-854. Reports indicate that nearly half of spike-specific TCRs are directed at unmutated variant regions. White British donors predominated, females outnumbered males, and clonal diversity was possibly underestimated.

Some clones are missing from TCRdb's copy, which holds only in-frame ones; the method was immunoSEQ multiplex PCR. The data contain some 180,000 clones, about 92% of them singletons. The CDR3 length is 12 residues. V lost 3 bases to trimming and J lost 8 bases, with 8 bases between them. Germline-derived CDR1 and CDR2 are MNHNS and SASEGT. A note on this clone: Its antigen remains unidentified.

Material: peripheral blood, obtained on day 0 of AZD1222 vaccination. The receptor was derived from an adult in good health. This sequence joins TRBV6-1 and TRBJ1-3; D unclear. The CDR3 protein is CASSEFGDTIYF. In nucleotides, the CDR3 is TGTGCCAGCAGTGAGTTTGGCGACACCATATATTTT.